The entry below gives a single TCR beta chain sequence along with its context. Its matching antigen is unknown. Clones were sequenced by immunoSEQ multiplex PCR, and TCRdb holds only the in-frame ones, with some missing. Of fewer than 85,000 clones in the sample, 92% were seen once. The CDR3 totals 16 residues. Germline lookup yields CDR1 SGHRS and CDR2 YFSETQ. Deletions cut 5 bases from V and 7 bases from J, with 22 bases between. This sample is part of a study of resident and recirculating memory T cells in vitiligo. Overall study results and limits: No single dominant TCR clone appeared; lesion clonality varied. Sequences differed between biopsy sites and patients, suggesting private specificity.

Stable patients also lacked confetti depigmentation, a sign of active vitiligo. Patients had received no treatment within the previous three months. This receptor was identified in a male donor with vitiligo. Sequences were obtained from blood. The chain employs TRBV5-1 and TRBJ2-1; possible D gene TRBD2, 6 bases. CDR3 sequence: CASSSTTSGLGNEQFF. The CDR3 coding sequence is TGCGCCAGCAGTTCGACGACTAGTGGCCTTGGGAATGAGCAGTTCTTC. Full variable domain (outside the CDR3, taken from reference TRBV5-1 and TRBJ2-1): KAGVTQTPRYLIKTRGQQVTLSCSPISGHRSVSWYQQTPGQGLQFLFEYFSETQRNKGNFPGRFSGRQFSNSRSEMNVSTLELGDSALYLCASSSTTSGLGNEQFFGPGTRLTVL.